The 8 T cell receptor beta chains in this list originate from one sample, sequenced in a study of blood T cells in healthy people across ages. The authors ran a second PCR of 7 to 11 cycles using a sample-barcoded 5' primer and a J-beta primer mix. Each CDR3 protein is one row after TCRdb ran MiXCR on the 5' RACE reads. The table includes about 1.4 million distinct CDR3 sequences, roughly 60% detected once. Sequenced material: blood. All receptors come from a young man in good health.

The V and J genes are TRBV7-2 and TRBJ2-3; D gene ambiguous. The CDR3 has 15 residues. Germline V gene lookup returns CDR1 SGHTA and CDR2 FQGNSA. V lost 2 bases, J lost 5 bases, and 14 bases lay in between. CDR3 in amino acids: CASSLPKAIGDTQYF. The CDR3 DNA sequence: TGTGCCAGCAGCTTACCGAAGGCTATAGGAGATACGCAGTATTTT.

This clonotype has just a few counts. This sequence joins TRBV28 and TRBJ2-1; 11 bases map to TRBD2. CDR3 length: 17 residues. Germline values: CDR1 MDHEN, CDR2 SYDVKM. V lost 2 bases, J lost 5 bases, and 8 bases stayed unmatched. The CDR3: CASSLGASGGQNNEQFF. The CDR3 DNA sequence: TGTGCCAGCAGTTTAGGGGCTAGCGGGGGGCAAAACAATGAGCAGTTCTTC.

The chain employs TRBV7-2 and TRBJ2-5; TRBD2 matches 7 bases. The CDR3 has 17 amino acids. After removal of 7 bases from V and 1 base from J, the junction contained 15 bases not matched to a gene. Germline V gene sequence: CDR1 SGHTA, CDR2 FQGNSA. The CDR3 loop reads CASNMLAGGETQETQYF. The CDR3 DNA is TGTGCCAGCAATATGTTAGCGGGCGGAGAAACCCAAGAGACCCAGTACTTC.

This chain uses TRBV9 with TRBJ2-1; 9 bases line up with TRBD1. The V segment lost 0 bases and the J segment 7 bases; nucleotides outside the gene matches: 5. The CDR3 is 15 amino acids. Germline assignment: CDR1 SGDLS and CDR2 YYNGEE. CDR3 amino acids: CASSVARDRDNEQFF. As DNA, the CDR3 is TGTGCCAGCAGCGTAGCGCGGGACAGGGATAATGAGCAGTTCTTC.

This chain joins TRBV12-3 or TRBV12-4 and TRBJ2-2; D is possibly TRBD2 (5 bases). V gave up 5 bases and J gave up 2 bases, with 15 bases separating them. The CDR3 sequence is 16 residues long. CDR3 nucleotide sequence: TGTGCCAGCAGTCCGATTGTTCGGGGTAACACCGGGGAGCTGTTTTTT. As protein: CASSPIVRGNTGELFF.

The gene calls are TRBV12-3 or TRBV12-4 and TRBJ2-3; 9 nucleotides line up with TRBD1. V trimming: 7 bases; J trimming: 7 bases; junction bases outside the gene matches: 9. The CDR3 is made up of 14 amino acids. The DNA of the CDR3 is TGTGCCAGCAATACGGGACAGGGCCTTTATACGCAGTATTTT. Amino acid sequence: CASNTGQGLYTQYF.

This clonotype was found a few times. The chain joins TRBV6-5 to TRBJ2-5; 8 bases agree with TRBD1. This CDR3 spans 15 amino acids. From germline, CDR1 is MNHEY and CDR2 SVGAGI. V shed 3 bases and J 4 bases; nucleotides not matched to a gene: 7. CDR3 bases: TGTGCCAGCAGTTATAGTCAGGGGGCCAGAGAGACCCAGTACTTC. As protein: CASSYSQGARETQYF.

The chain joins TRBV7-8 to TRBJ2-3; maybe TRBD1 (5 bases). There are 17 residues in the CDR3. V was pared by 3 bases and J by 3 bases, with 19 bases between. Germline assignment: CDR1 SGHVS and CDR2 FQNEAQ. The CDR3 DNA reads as TGTGCCAGCAGCTTCCTCTACCTCAGGGTTACTACAGATACGCAGTATTTT. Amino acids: CASSFLYLRVTTDTQYF.